The 5 T cell receptor beta chains in this list originate from one sample, sequenced in a study of CD8 T cells in ankylosing spondylitis. TCRdb itself ran the 5' RACE reads through MiXCR, one entry per CDR3 protein. The repertoire holds a few hundred thousand distinct CDR3 sequences, with roughly 20% as singletons. The sample taken for sequencing was blood, either unsorted or a sorted T cell fraction (not recorded which). These receptors all stem from a female donor with ankylosing spondylitis or in good health (not recorded which).

This clonotype has more than one count but fewer than ten. V is TRBV5-1 and J is TRBJ2-7, with 8 bases matching TRBD2. There are 16 residues in the CDR3. Germline V gene data show CDR1 as SGHRS and CDR2 as YFSETQ. The trim removed 0 bases at V and 2 bases at J, leaving 7 bases unmatched. CDR3 residues: CASSLVLAGLPYEQYF. The DNA for the CDR3 is TGCGCCAGCAGCTTGGTTCTAGCGGGTCTGCCCTACGAGCAGTACTTC.

The V call is TRBV20-1, the J call TRBJ2-6; 7 nucleotides line up with TRBD1. The CDR3 spans 18 residues. The germline V gene has CDR1 DFQATT and CDR2 SNEGSKA (reference sequence). The V gene end was trimmed by 7 bases and the J gene end by 3 bases; junction bases not matched to a gene: 18. This chain's CDR3 is CSVITPTGRGGGANVLTF. For the CDR3, the DNA is TGCAGTGTTATCACTCCGACAGGGCGAGGAGGTGGGGCCAACGTCCTGACTTTC.

The sample holds a few counts of this clonotype. The V call is TRBV10-1, the J call TRBJ2-7; perhaps D is TRBD1 or TRBD2 (5 bases each). Trimming removed 3 bases at V and 6 bases at J, with 9 bases between. CDR3 size: 12 residues. Germline V gene sequence: CDR1 WNHNN, CDR2 SYGVQD (reference sequence). CDR3 nucleotide sequence: TGCGCCAGCAGTGATGGGGCGGGCGAGCAGTACTTC. Its protein is CASSDGAGEQYF.

The table lists this clonotype with a few counts. The chain is built from TRBV11-3 and TRBJ2-1, with a possible D match to TRBD2 (6 bases). The V gene lost 1 base and the J gene lost 8 bases, with 12 bases spanning the gap. In germline, CDR1 is SGHNT, CDR2 YENEEA. This CDR3 comprises 14 residues. CDR3 sequence reads: CASSLGRDVDEQFF. The DNA for the CDR3 is TGTGCCAGCAGCTTAGGGCGGGACGTCGATGAGCAGTTCTTC.

In this sample, this clonotype turned up a few times. This chain uses TRBV7-6 with TRBJ2-1, with a weak D call TRBD2 (6 bases). The V and J ends lost 6 bases and 6 bases respectively, with 18 bases between them. Germline values: CDR1 SGHVS, CDR2 FNYEAQ. This CDR3 contains 15 residues. The CDR3 reads CASSPSRPRGNEQFF. CDR3 in DNA: TGTGCCAGCAGTCCCTCCCGACCGCGGGGCAATGAGCAGTTCTTC.